Sequencing of this T cell receptor beta chain was carried out in a study of control samples from healthy donors and cancer patients. This clone is a singleton in its sample. Looked up from germline, CDR1 is SGHAT and CDR2 is FQNNGV. Germline trimming cut 2 bases from V and 5 bases from J; bases unmatched to any gene: 3. The CDR3 runs 13 residues. The assay was immunoSEQ multiplex PCR, and TCRdb's table has in-frame clones only and misses some. The data contain tens of thousands of clones, around 70% of them seen just once; the ten biggest clones take up under 20%. The origin of this receptor is a male donor with melanoma. Sequencing was done on a sample of formalin-fixed, paraffin-embedded tissue. J is TRBJ2-7 and V is TRBV11-2; 7 bases agree with TRBD1. CDR3 in amino acids: CASSLTGAHEQYF. The CDR3 DNA sequence: TGTGCCAGCAGCTTAACAGGGGCCCACGAGCAGTACTTC.